The 31 T cell receptor beta chains below were found in one sample sequenced in a study of blood T cell repertoires in COVID-19. Produced via immunoSEQ multiplex PCR; TCRdb's table is partial and in-frame only. The sample records about 190,000 clones, around 84% being singletons. The sequencing input was PBMCs or T cells enriched from blood (not recorded which). Source of these receptors: a young woman who had recovered from COVID-19.

Written as DNA, the CDR3 is TGTGCCAGCAGCCCCCGGGGGGGCCGCTCCTACAATGAGCAGTTCTTC. It codes for CASSPRGGRSYNEQFF. The chain is built from TRBV9 and TRBJ2-1; 8 bases are shared with TRBD2. J gave up 0 bases and V 4 bases, and 6 bases lay outside the gene matches. Per the germline V gene, CDR1 is SGDLS and CDR2 is YYNGEE. The CDR3 sequence is 16 residues long.

This chain joins TRBV11-2 and TRBJ2-1; TRBD2 matches 7 bases. Germline lookup yields CDR1 SGHAT and CDR2 FQNNGV. Trimming at V came to 4 bases and at J to 5 bases, leaving 11 bases not matched to a gene. This CDR3 spans 16 amino acids. Written as DNA, the CDR3 is TGTGCCAGCAGCTCTAGCGAGGGAGGGGTACACAATGAGCAGTTCTTC. Translated, it gives CASSSSEGGVHNEQFF.

V is TRBV15 and J is TRBJ1-4; maybe TRBD1 (5 bases). Deletions cut 0 bases from V and 4 bases from J, with 9 bases between. Germline V gives CDR1 LNHNV, CDR2 YYDKDF (reference sequence). The CDR3 covers 15 residues. Here the CDR3 DNA reads TGTGCCACCAGCAGAGACCTCGACAGTAATGAAAAACTGTTTTTT. Protein product: CATSRDLDSNEKLFF.

The chain has TRBV15 and TRBJ2-3, with 13 positions matching TRBD2. Looked up from germline, CDR1 is LNHNV and CDR2 is YYDKDF (reference sequence). The CDR3 extends over 16 amino acids. V lost 0 bases, J lost 6 bases, and 3 bases stayed unmatched. The CDR3 nucleotides read TGTGCCACCAGCAGAGATCCGACTAGCGGGGGGGATACGCAGTATTTT. This gives the protein CATSRDPTSGGDTQYF.

On this clone itself: Other DNA sequences in this sample translate to the same CDR3. V is TRBV9 and J is TRBJ2-3; D unresolved. The germline V gene encodes CDR1 SGDLS and CDR2 YYNGEE. CDR3 length equals 15 residues. Trimming took 0 bases from V and 1 from J, leaving 9 bases between them. Written as DNA, the CDR3 is TGTGCCAGCAGCGTAGTCGATAGCCGCACAGATACGCAGTATTTT. It is translated as CASSVVDSRTDTQYF.

This chain connects TRBV7-2 to TRBJ2-3; D unresolved. Germline CDR1 SGHTA, CDR2 FQGNSA. Trimming cost V 5 bases and J 3 bases, with 9 bases left between them. The CDR3 consists of 13 residues. The CDR3 here is CASSQDWTDTQYF. In nucleotides, the CDR3 is TGTGCCAGCAGCCAAGACTGGACAGATACGCAGTATTTT.

V usage is TRBV3-1 (or the pseudogene TRBV3-2) and J usage is TRBJ1-5; possible D gene TRBD1, 6 bases. The V gene lost 3 bases and the J gene lost 1 base, with 16 bases spanning the gap. The V gene's germline CDR1 is LGHDT and CDR2 YNNKEL (reference sequence). The CDR3 spans 17 residues. Here the CDR3 reads CASSQGARVGSNQPQHF. The CDR3 DNA is TGTGCCAGCAGCCAGGGGGCAAGGGTAGGGAGCAATCAGCCCCAGCATTTT.

The table lists this clone with a few counts. This specimen includes other DNA sequences encoding the same CDR3. The chain combines TRBV9 with TRBJ1-2; 9 bases fit TRBD1. Unmatched junction bases numbered 3, after V lost 4 bases and J lost 2 bases. Germline V gene sequence: CDR1 SGDLS, CDR2 YYNGEE. The CDR3 has 14 residues. This CDR3 reads CASSPGTGNYGYTF. In DNA form, the CDR3 reads TGTGCCAGCAGCCCGGGGACAGGGAACTATGGCTACACCTTC.

There are a few counts of this clone. The rearrangement links TRBV4-1 to TRBJ1-5, with D hard to call. The CDR3 has 14 residues. Trimming left V 5 bases short and J 6 bases short, with 14 bases between. CDR1 MGHRA and CDR2 YSYEKL come from the germline V gene. Here the CDR3 reads CASSKNAGGQPQHF. The CDR3 DNA sequence: TGCGCCAGCAGCAAAAACGCCGGAGGTCAGCCCCAGCATTTT.

V and J are TRBV27 and TRBJ2-7; tentatively, D is TRBD2 (5 bases). CDR1 MNHEY and CDR2 SMNVEV come from the germline V gene (reference sequence). The CDR3 loop spans 11 amino acids. Trimming stripped 6 bases from V and 5 bases from J, with 8 bases between. The chain's CDR3 is CASSLGDEQYF. The CDR3 DNA is TGTGCCAGCAGCCTCGGGGACGAGCAGTACTTC.

V and J are TRBV19 and TRBJ1-3; D perhaps matches TRBD1 (6 bases). The germline CDR1 and CDR2 sequences are LNHDA and SQIVND (reference sequence). The CDR3 contains 15 residues. Trimming shortened V by 7 bases and J by 7 bases, and 20 bases separated the two germline ends. CDR3 in DNA: TGTGCCAGTAACTCCCCGAACAGGGTCAAGAACACCATATATTTT. It yields the protein CASNSPNRVKNTIYF.

The chain couples TRBV5-1 to TRBJ1-2; D unclear. V was shortened by 5 bases and J by 0 bases, with 8 bases between the two germline ends. This CDR3 is built from 13 residues. The V gene's germline CDR1 is SGHRS and CDR2 YFSETQ. The CDR3 protein is CASRHSSNYGYTF. In nucleotides, the CDR3 is TGCGCCAGCAGACACAGTTCTAACTATGGCTACACCTTC.

The V call is TRBV18, the J call TRBJ1-2; TRBD1 matches at 7 bases. Germline V CDR1 and CDR2: KGHSH, LQKENI. The CDR3 runs 13 residues. The junction had 9 bases not matched to a gene; V was cut back by 6 bases and J by 8 bases. This CDR3 reads CASSPNRGDGYTF. The CDR3 DNA reads TGTGCCAGCTCGCCAAACAGGGGCGACGGCTACACCTTC.

The chain combines TRBV6-5 with TRBJ1-5; D not resolved. The CDR3 is 15 residues long. Germline V gene data show CDR1 as MNHEY and CDR2 as SVGAGI. The V end was cut by 6 bases, the J end by 4 bases, with 16 bases between. The chain's CDR3 is CASSRSPSGNQPQHF. For the CDR3, the DNA is TGTGCCAGCAGCCGATCACCCTCGGGAAATCAGCCCCAGCATTTT.

V usage is TRBV3-1 (or the pseudogene TRBV3-2) and J usage is TRBJ2-5; 8 nucleotides align to TRBD2. The CDR3 has 15 residues. Per the germline V gene, CDR1 is LGHDT and CDR2 is YNNKEL (reference sequence). Trimming at V came to 4 bases and at J to 4 bases, leaving 8 bases not matched to a gene. The CDR3 protein is CASSPPLLAGETQYF. CDR3 coding DNA: TGTGCCAGCAGCCCCCCCTTGCTAGCGGGAGAGACCCAGTACTTC.

The chain uses TRBV10-3 and TRBJ2-2, with 7 bases identical to TRBD2. Looked up from germline, CDR1 is ENHRY and CDR2 is SYGVKD. The CDR3 loop spans 14 amino acids. With 7 bases clipped from V and 4 bases from J, the junction kept 6 bases outside the gene matches. The DNA for the CDR3 is TGTGCCATCAATGGGGGGGTGAGCACCGGGGAGCTGTTTTTT. Its protein product is CAINGGVSTGELFF.

The CDR3 here is CASSAGLAGGRETQYF. DNA of the CDR3: TGTGCCAGCAGCGCGGGACTAGCGGGGGGGCGAGAGACCCAGTACTTC. This chain uses TRBV5-4 with TRBJ2-5; 16 positions agree with TRBD2. Germline lookup yields CDR1 SGHNT and CDR2 YYREEE (reference sequence). The CDR3 has 16 residues. V lost 4 bases and J lost 4; bases outside the gene matches: 4.

The rearrangement uses TRBV6-5 and TRBJ1-5; D gene unclear. Trimming shortened V by 7 bases and J by 5 bases, and 12 bases separated the two germline ends. Germline V gives CDR1 MNHEY, CDR2 SVGAGI. This CDR3 region has 13 residues. The CDR3 DNA reads as TGTGCCAGCACCCCACGGAGGGATCAGCCCCAGCATTTT. Translation gives CASTPRRDQPQHF.

This chain connects TRBV7-3 to TRBJ2-7; 8 bases are a match to TRBD1. With 5 bases clipped from V and 0 bases from J, the junction kept 3 bases outside the gene matches. This CDR3 comprises 14 residues. Germline values: CDR1 SGHTA, CDR2 FQGTGA. CDR3 region: CASSPTGASYEQYF. Written as DNA, the CDR3 is TGTGCCAGCAGCCCGACAGGGGCCTCCTACGAGCAGTACTTC.

This sequence joins TRBV19 and TRBJ1-5; no reliable D call. CDR3 length equals 17 residues. Trimming cost V 5 bases and J 4 bases, with 21 bases left between them. Germline V gene data show CDR1 as LNHDA and CDR2 as SQIVND (reference sequence). CDR3 residues: CASSSLPSGSLNQPQHF. The CDR3 bases are TGTGCCAGTAGTTCCCTGCCCTCGGGGTCCCTAAATCAGCCCCAGCATTTT.

This chain uses TRBV6-6 with TRBJ1-2; the D gene is possibly TRBD1 (6 bases). CDR1 and CDR2 (germline): MNHNY, SVGAGI (reference sequence). V was cut by 6 bases and J by 6 bases, with 14 bases left in between. CDR3 length: 13 amino acids. The CDR3 loop is CASRLPGENGYTF. CDR3 nucleotide sequence: TGTGCCAGCAGGTTGCCAGGGGAAAATGGCTACACCTTC.

The chain employs TRBV7-9 and TRBJ1-2, with D possibly matching TRBD1 (5 bases). V gave up 3 bases and J gave up 8 bases, with 13 bases separating them. Germline CDR1 SEHNR, CDR2 FQNEAQ (reference sequence). The CDR3 covers 13 residues. The CDR3, as DNA: TGTGCCAGCAGCTTTTTGGGGGGTGAAGGCTACACCTTC. This codes for CASSFLGGEGYTF.

The V call is TRBV11-2, the J call TRBJ1-1; TRBD1 aligns across 8 bases. Germline lookup yields CDR1 SGHAT and CDR2 FQNNGV. Trimming removed 4 bases from V and 5 bases from J; junction bases left unmatched: 18. The CDR3 is 18 amino acids. Written as DNA, the CDR3 is TGTGCCAGCAGCTCCAGCCTAAACGACAGGGGAGCGGGGACTGAAGCTTTCTTT. As protein: CASSSSLNDRGAGTEAFF.

Many counts were recorded for this clone. The V and J genes are TRBV7-2 and TRBJ1-5; no firm D call. Germline CDR1 reads SGHTA; CDR2 reads FQGNSA. The CDR3 covers 13 residues. V gave up 2 bases and J gave up 7 bases, with 9 bases separating them. CDR3 sequence (DNA): TGTGCCAGCAGCTTATATGAGGGCCAGCCCCAGCATTTT. Translated: CASSLYEGQPQHF.

The J gene is TRBJ2-7, the V gene TRBV3-1 (or the pseudogene TRBV3-2), with 7 bases identical to TRBD2. J was trimmed by 5 bases and V by 2 bases; bases with no gene match: 6. Per the germline V gene, CDR1 is LGHDT and CDR2 is YNNKEL (reference sequence). The CDR3 runs to 14 residues. This CDR3 is CASSQTGTTHEQYF. The CDR3 DNA reads as TGTGCCAGCAGCCAAACCGGGACTACCCACGAGCAGTACTTC.

The V gene is TRBV18, the J gene TRBJ1-4; 7 bases match TRBD1. The CDR3 runs 16 residues. Germline V gives CDR1 KGHSH, CDR2 LQKENI. V shed 3 bases and J 0 bases; nucleotides not matched to a gene: 4. CDR3 sequence reads: CASSPGQPTTNEKLFF. For the CDR3, the DNA is TGTGCCAGCTCACCGGGACAGCCTACAACTAATGAAAAACTGTTTTTT.

In this sample, this clone turned up a few times. The chain recombines TRBV7-2 with TRBJ2-1; the match to TRBD1 covers 11 bases. The CDR3 is 15 residues long. Trimming removed 3 bases from V and 9 bases from J; junction bases left unmatched: 7. Germline values: CDR1 SGHTA, CDR2 FQGNSA. The CDR3 spells CASSLRDRGLGEQFF. DNA of the CDR3: TGTGCCAGCAGCTTGCGGGACAGGGGGTTAGGTGAGCAGTTCTTC.

This sequence joins TRBV2 and TRBJ1-1, with 8 positions matching TRBD1. The trim removed 5 bases at V and 4 bases at J, leaving 6 bases unmatched. Germline CDR1 is SNHLY and CDR2 is FYNNEI. The CDR3 totals 14 residues. CDR3 in amino acids: CASSSRTGRTEAFF. CDR3 DNA sequence: TGTGCCAGCAGTTCAAGGACAGGGCGCACTGAAGCTTTCTTT.

J is TRBJ2-6 and V is TRBV7-8; a weak D match, TRBD2 (6 bases). V gave up 0 bases and J gave up 4 bases, with 16 bases separating them. Germline V gene lookup returns CDR1 SGHVS and CDR2 FQNEAQ. The CDR3 runs to 18 residues. CDR3 coding DNA: TGTGCCAGCAGCTTAGCTACGGTGGGGGGAAGCGGGGCCAACGTCCTGACTTTC. Amino acid sequence: CASSLATVGGSGANVLTF.

The chain couples TRBV5-1 to TRBJ1-4; 8 bases line up with TRBD1. Trimming cost V 7 bases and J 6 bases; bases outside gene matches: 8. Germline V gives CDR1 SGHRS, CDR2 YFSETQ. The CDR3 runs to 14 residues. The CDR3 loop reads CASGIQGGYEKLFF. The CDR3 DNA reads as TGCGCCAGCGGGATACAGGGGGGGTATGAAAAACTGTTTTTT.

The V and J genes are TRBV5-1 and TRBJ2-7, with D possibly being TRBD1 (6 bases). V gave up 4 bases and J gave up 6 bases, with 11 bases separating them. This CDR3 region has 12 residues. Germline V gene data show CDR1 as SGHRS and CDR2 as YFSETQ. CDR3 amino acids: CASSPGVFEQYF. In DNA, the CDR3 is TGCGCCAGCAGCCCAGGGGTGTTCGAGCAGTACTTC.